The 29 T cell receptor beta chains presented below share a single source sample, sequenced in a study of identifying expanded T cells in peripheral blood. Assay: immunoSEQ multiplex PCR; the TCRdb copy retains only in-frame clones and omits some. Found here are about 52,000 clones, 70% to 85% of them singletons; the top ten hold roughly 15%. The sample consisted of blood. The origin of the receptors is a person aged 18 to 70 in good health.

The chain has TRBV5-4 and TRBJ1-2, with D perhaps TRBD1 (5 bases). Per the germline V gene, CDR1 is SGHNT and CDR2 is YYREEE (reference sequence). The CDR3 runs 15 residues. Trimming shortened V by 4 bases and J by 2 bases, and 15 bases separated the two germline ends. For the CDR3, the DNA is TGTGCCAGCAGCCCCCGGGACGGGAGAAACTATGGCTACACCTTC. Translated, it gives CASSPRDGRNYGYTF.

The chain links TRBV21-1 to TRBJ2-4. TRBV21-1 is listed as a pseudogene. The CDR3 runs 15 residues. The CDR3 sequence: CASIQAIAAKNIQYF. The CDR3 DNA is TGTGCCAGCATTCAGGCGATAGCAGCCAAAAACATTCAGTACTTC.

The rearrangement uses TRBV18 and TRBJ2-1; 13 bases line up with TRBD2. From germline, CDR1 is KGHSH and CDR2 LQKENI. The V segment lost 6 bases and the J segment 7 bases; nucleotides outside the gene matches: 6. There are 15 residues in the CDR3. The CDR3 loop is CASSLRTSGSNEQFF. DNA of the CDR3: TGTGCCAGCTCTCTCCGGACTAGCGGGAGTAATGAGCAGTTCTTC.

The chain is built from TRBV7-9 and TRBJ2-1; no definite D call. The V and J ends lost 3 bases and 5 bases respectively, with 5 bases between them. Germline V gene lookup returns CDR1 SEHNR and CDR2 FQNEAQ (reference sequence). The CDR3 runs 12 residues. CDR3 nucleotide sequence: TGTGCCAGCAGCTTTCGGGACAATGAGCAGTTCTTC. Translating gives CASSFRDNEQFF.

The chain joins TRBV6-5 to TRBJ1-1; no clear D. The CDR3 has 13 residues. Germline CDR1 and CDR2: MNHEY and SVGAGI. With 7 bases removed from V and 4 bases from J, the gap between germline ends came to 13 bases. In DNA, the CDR3 is TGTGCCAGCATCCCCCTTGGCGTCACTGAAGCTTTCTTT. It translates to CASIPLGVTEAFF.

The chain has TRBV14 and TRBJ2-1; tentative D call: TRBD1 (6 bases). V lost 1 base, J lost 4 bases, and 17 bases lay in between. Germline V gene data show CDR1 as SGHDN and CDR2 as FVKESK. CDR3 length: 17 amino acids. The CDR3 here is CASSQARGGDRYNEQFF. The CDR3 DNA reads as TGTGCCAGCAGCCAAGCTCGAGGGGGTGATCGGTACAATGAGCAGTTCTTC. Full variable domain (missing parts from reference TRBV14 and TRBJ2-1): EAGVTQFPSHSVIEKGQTVTLRCDPISGHDNLYWYRRVMGKEIKFLLHFVKESKQDESGMPNNRFLAERTGGTYSTLKVQPAELEDSGVYFCASSQARGGDRYNEQFFGPGTRLTVL.

The chain couples TRBV7-2 to TRBJ2-7, with D perhaps assigned TRBD1 or TRBD2 (5 bases each). The ends were cut back, 5 bases at V and 5 bases at J, with 22 bases in the middle. Germline CDR1 SGHTA, CDR2 FQGNSA. The CDR3 spans 16 residues. The CDR3 loop reads CASSSRSSGAQNEQYF. The CDR3 DNA reads TGTGCCAGCAGCAGCCGTAGTTCCGGGGCGCAGAACGAGCAGTACTTC.

V is TRBV5-6 and J is TRBJ2-3, with a possible D match to TRBD2 (5 bases). The V end lost 1 base, the J end lost 4 bases, and 13 bases lay between the germline ends. Germline V gene lookup returns CDR1 SGHDT and CDR2 YYEEEE. The CDR3 is 15 amino acids. For the CDR3, the DNA is TGTGCCAGCAGCTTGAATGAGGGAGTGGCAGATACGCAGTATTTT. It specifies CASSLNEGVADTQYF.

The rearrangement uses TRBV30 and TRBJ1-1; tentative D call: TRBD1 (5 bases). Trimming left V 5 bases short and J 5 bases short, with 15 bases between. The germline CDR1 and CDR2 sequences are GTSNPN and SVGIG (reference sequence). The CDR3 is made up of 13 amino acids. This chain's CDR3 is CAWSGQLGTEAFF. For the CDR3, the DNA is TGTGCCTGGTCCGGACAACTGGGGACTGAAGCTTTCTTT.

CDR3 sequence (DNA): TGCAGTTCCCTCTGGAATGAAAAACTGTTTTTT. It specifies CSSLWNEKLFF. The chain is built from TRBV29-1 and TRBJ1-4; D is uncertain. Germline V lookup: CDR1 SQVTM, CDR2 ANQGSEA. The CDR3 runs to 11 residues.

This chain links TRBV7-8 with TRBJ2-3, with no clear D. Germline lookup yields CDR1 SGHVS and CDR2 FQNEAQ. Trimming took off 1 base at V and 0 bases at J, with 5 bases between the two ends. This CDR3 spans 14 amino acids. CDR3 bases: TGTGCCAGCAGCTTAGGGGCAAGCACAGATACGCAGTATTTT. It translates to CASSLGASTDTQYF.

This chain uses TRBV30 with TRBJ2-7; 7 bases fit TRBD1. The CDR3 consists of 13 residues. With 5 bases clipped from V and 2 bases from J, the junction kept 6 bases outside the gene matches. The germline V gene has CDR1 GTSNPN and CDR2 SVGIG (reference sequence). In DNA, the CDR3 is TGTGCCTGGTCGGGACAGAAACCCTACGAGCAGTACTTC. Translation: CAWSGQKPYEQYF.

J is TRBJ1-2 and V is TRBV19; 8 bases agree with TRBD1. The CDR3 has 13 amino acids. Looked up from germline, CDR1 is LNHDA and CDR2 is SQIVND (reference sequence). Trimming cost V 6 bases and J 8 bases; bases outside gene matches: 8. DNA for the CDR3: TGTGCCAGTAGGCCCGCGGACAGGGACGGCTACACCTTC. Its translation is CASRPADRDGYTF.

The chain links TRBV11-3 to TRBJ2-1; 10 bases are shared with TRBD2. This CDR3 region has 17 residues. V was clipped by 5 bases and J by 9 bases; unmatched bases: 16. Germline CDR1 reads SGHNT; CDR2 reads YENEEA. The CDR3 region has the DNA TGTGCCAGCAGCAGCCGGGGTAGCGGGAGGACGAATTCTGAGCAGTTCTTC. Translated: CASSSRGSGRTNSEQFF.

The V gene is TRBV19, the J gene TRBJ1-1; 8 bases match TRBD1. Germline assignment: CDR1 LNHDA and CDR2 SQIVND (reference sequence). V dropped 9 bases and J dropped 0; count of bases not matched to a gene: 9. The CDR3 extends over 15 amino acids. CDR3 amino acids: CASGGRGRLNTEAFF. DNA of the CDR3: TGTGCCAGCGGGGGCAGGGGGCGTCTGAACACTGAAGCTTTCTTT.

The CDR3 nucleotides read TGTGCTAGTGGTTTGGTCCAGGCGGCGAACACTGAAGCTTTCTTT. Translated, it gives CASGLVQAANTEAFF. The chain carries TRBV12-5 and TRBJ1-1, with no clear D. The CDR3 runs to 15 residues. Looked up from germline, CDR1 is LGHNT and CDR2 is FRNRAP. V lost 0 bases and J 1 base, leaving 9 bases between the germline ends.

This chain links TRBV27 with TRBJ2-2; the D is unclear. CDR1 is MNHEY and CDR2 is SMNVEV in the germline V gene (reference sequence). The CDR3 runs to 13 residues. Trimming cost V 5 bases and J 6 bases, with 10 bases left between them. The CDR3 region has the DNA TGTGCCAGCAGTCCTACTGGGGCCGGGGAGCTGTTTTTT. It yields the protein CASSPTGAGELFF.

The rearrangement links TRBV27 to TRBJ1-4; 9 nucleotides line up with TRBD1. In germline, CDR1 is MNHEY, CDR2 SMNVEV (reference sequence). J was trimmed by 2 bases and V by 6 bases; bases with no gene match: 4. This CDR3 region has 15 residues. The CDR3 protein is CASSITGGTNEKLFF. CDR3 DNA sequence: TGTGCCAGCAGCATAACAGGGGGCACTAATGAAAAACTGTTTTTT. The whole variable domain, filled in from reference TRBV27 and TRBJ1-4, reads EAQVTQNPRYLITVTGKKLTVTCSQNMNHEYMSWYRQDPGLGLRQIYYSMNVEVTDKGDVPEGYKVSRKEKRNFPLILESPSPNQTSLYFCASSITGGTNEKLFFGSGTQLSVL.

The gene calls are TRBV30 and TRBJ1-2, with D perhaps TRBD1 (5 bases). CDR3 size: 14 residues. The germline CDR1 and CDR2 sequences are GTSNPN and SVGIG (reference sequence). With 7 bases removed from V and 0 bases from J, the gap between germline ends came to 15 bases. The CDR3 nucleotides read TGTGCCTTGCCCTGGCAGGGCTCTAACTATGGCTACACCTTC. This gives the protein CALPWQGSNYGYTF.

The rearrangement links TRBV19 to TRBJ1-3; a possible D gene is TRBD1 (5 bases). The germline CDR1 and CDR2 sequences are LNHDA and SQIVND (reference sequence). This CDR3 has 17 amino acids. Trimming took 9 bases from V and 0 from J, leaving 21 bases between them. CDR3 region: CARHSVGVGSSGNTIYF. CDR3 DNA: TGTGCCAGGCACTCGGTGGGGGTGGGGAGCTCTGGAAACACCATATATTTT.

The rearrangement joins TRBV7-6 to TRBJ2-5; tentative D call: TRBD1 (6 bases). Germline CDR1 SGHVS, CDR2 FNYEAQ. The CDR3 length is 16 residues. Trimming cost V 1 base and J 2 bases, with 14 bases left between them. The CDR3 DNA reads as TGTGCCAGCAGCTTAGTTACCGGGACAACGCAAGAGACCCAGTACTTC. Protein sequence: CASSLVTGTTQETQYF.

This chain links TRBV5-1 with TRBJ2-6; perhaps TRBD1 as D (6 bases). The CDR3 length is 15 residues. Trimming removed 4 bases from V and 3 bases from J, with 11 bases in between. Germline V gene lookup returns CDR1 SGHRS and CDR2 YFSETQ. The chain's CDR3 is CASSGTGLGANVLTF. CDR3 nucleotides: TGCGCCAGCAGCGGAACAGGGCTTGGGGCCAACGTCCTGACTTTC.

J is TRBJ1-4 and V is TRBV27; a weak D match, TRBD1 (5 bases). V was trimmed by 3 bases and J by 7 bases, leaving 9 bases between them. The germline V gene encodes CDR1 MNHEY and CDR2 SMNVEV (reference sequence). The CDR3 spans 13 residues. In nucleotides, the CDR3 is TGTGCCAGCAGTTTTTTTAGGGGTGAAAAACTGTTTTTT. It specifies CASSFFRGEKLFF.

This clone has only one observation. The V call is TRBV2, the J call TRBJ2-1; TRBD2 agrees at 11 bases. The CDR3 spans 14 residues. V was pared by 8 bases and J by 10 bases, with 10 bases of the junction left unmatched. Germline loops: CDR1 SNHLY, CDR2 FYNNEI. CDR3 sequence reads: CASRTTSGAREQFF. DNA of the CDR3: TGTGCCAGCCGCACGACTAGCGGGGCCCGGGAGCAGTTCTTC.

The V and J genes are TRBV27 and TRBJ2-1, with D tentatively TRBD2 (5 bases). The CDR3 length is 13 residues. Trimming removed 5 bases from V and 6 bases from J, with 11 bases in between. The V gene's germline CDR1 is MNHEY and CDR2 SMNVEV (reference sequence). This CDR3 is CASSLGRSNEQFF. The CDR3 DNA follows: TGTGCCAGCAGTCTTGGGAGAAGCAATGAGCAGTTCTTC.

The chain uses TRBV30 and TRBJ2-1; TRBD2 matches 9 bases. CDR1 and CDR2 (germline): GTSNPN, SVGIG (reference sequence). This CDR3 is built from 15 residues. V lost 3 bases to trimming and J lost 4 bases; unmatched junction nucleotides: 7. The CDR3 DNA reads as TGTGCCTGGAGAGAAAGCGGGAGGAAGTACAATGAGCAGTTCTTC. Its translation is CAWRESGRKYNEQFF.

This clone was recorded a few times. V is TRBV27 and J is TRBJ1-6, with a possible D match to TRBD1 (5 bases). Between the trimmed V and J ends, which lost 4 bases and 9 bases, there was a span of 10 bases. CDR3 size: 13 residues. The germline V gene has CDR1 MNHEY and CDR2 SMNVEV (reference sequence). This chain's CDR3 is CASSWQGGSPLHF. The CDR3 DNA reads as TGTGCCAGCAGTTGGCAGGGAGGTTCACCCCTCCACTTT.

The chain joins TRBV19 to TRBJ2-3, with TRBD2 identical over 9 bases. Looked up from germline, CDR1 is LNHDA and CDR2 is SQIVND (reference sequence). With V trimmed by 3 bases and J by 3 bases, 1 base remained unmatched. The CDR3 contains 14 residues. The CDR3 DNA reads as TGTGCCAGTAGTATTGGACTAGCGACAGATACGCAGTATTTT. The encoded protein is CASSIGLATDTQYF.

The chain joins TRBV6-6 to TRBJ1-1, with D unresolved. This CDR3 is 16 amino acids long. Germline CDR1 reads MNHNY; CDR2 reads SVGAGI (reference sequence). V lost 0 bases and J lost 1, with 12 bases in between. This chain's CDR3 is CASSYSKSEKNTEAFF. In nucleotides, the CDR3 is TGTGCCAGCAGTTACTCGAAAAGCGAAAAGAACACTGAAGCTTTCTTT.